This T cell receptor (beta chain) was identified in a study of cytomegalovirus exposure and HLA in healthy donors. General study points: Within an earlier analysis, most TCR beta V segments proved productive either about 87% or about 30% of the time. Only CMV serostatus was available as immune exposure information. It was likely that a cluster of highly shared sequence variants was a sequencing artifact.

The CDR3 covers 15 residues. The germline gives CDR1 SGHVS, CDR2 FQNEAQ. V lost 5 bases and J lost 0; bases outside the gene matches: 2. Primers included in the PCR were 60 Vbeta and 13 Jbeta primers. Clones were read by immunoSEQ multiplex PCR, and TCRdb kept only the in-frame ones, dropping some. Of nearly 110,000 clones detected, roughly 82% appear once; the ten largest clones hold roughly 3.9%. This clone has only a few counts. Its antigen is still unknown. This clonotype was sampled from a male donor in good health and CMV-seronegative. Sequencing was done on a sample of PBMCs. This chain uses TRBV7-8 with TRBJ2-7; 12 nucleotides agree with TRBD1. The CDR3 region has the DNA TGTGCCAGCAGCGCGGGACAGGGGGCCTCCTACGAGCAGTACTTC. This sequence encodes CASSAGQGASYEQYF.